Listed here are 4 T cell receptor beta chains from one sample, sequenced in a study of T-cell reconstitution after alpha-beta-depleted transplantation in children. Unique molecular identifiers were incorporated during preparation of the TCRbeta library. TCRdb re-called the PCR reads with MiXCR, one entry per CDR3 protein. The sample includes fewer than 550,000 distinct CDR3 sequences, roughly 11% of them seen just once. The sequencing used PBMCs, mostly from graft donor cells, collected 180 days after TCRalphabeta/CD19-depleted stem cell transplant. These receptor sequences come from a female patient aged 2-15 years who had a stem cell transplant for aplastic anemia, so the T cells may come from the graft donor.

The chain has TRBV20-1 and TRBJ2-4; TRBD1 agrees at 9 bases. Per the germline V gene, CDR1 is DFQATT and CDR2 is SNEGSKA (reference sequence). The CDR3 runs 17 residues. Trimming cost V 0 bases and J 0 bases; bases outside gene matches: 6. The CDR3 bases are TGCAGTGCTAGAGACCCGACAGGGGGTTTAGCCAAAAACATTCAGTACTTC. This translates into CSARDPTGGLAKNIQYF.

This clonotype turned up a few times. This chain joins TRBV12-3 or TRBV12-4 and TRBJ2-2, with D possibly TRBD2 on 6 matching bases. This CDR3 has 19 amino acids. V was pared by 6 bases and J by 4 bases, with 27 bases between. The CDR3 sequence is CASSPPLLAGRSGTGELFF. The CDR3 bases are TGTGCCAGCAGCCCCCCTCTACTTGCGGGGCGGTCGGGCACCGGGGAGCTGTTTTTT.

V is TRBV9 and J is TRBJ2-5; possibly TRBD2 for D (6 bases). This CDR3 spans 15 amino acids. The germline V and J ends were trimmed by 3 bases and 2 bases, with 14 bases remaining between them. Germline V gene lookup returns CDR1 SGDLS and CDR2 YYNGEE. The CDR3 spells CASSASGSTQETQYF. CDR3 in DNA: TGTGCCAGCAGCGCCTCCGGGAGCACTCAAGAGACCCAGTACTTC.

The chain has TRBV7-9 and TRBJ2-3; D unclear. Germline assignment: CDR1 SEHNR and CDR2 FQNEAQ (reference sequence). The CDR3 is 15 amino acids. The V end lost 5 bases, the J end lost 1 base, and 13 bases lay between the germline ends. For the CDR3, the DNA is TGTGCCAGCAGCACATTCGGAGTGGGCACAGATACGCAGTATTTT. Protein: CASSTFGVGTDTQYF.